These 17 T cell receptor beta chains were sequenced from one sample in a study of shared clonotypes between healthy human individuals. The data were produced by immunoSEQ multiplex PCR, yet TCRdb's version contains in-frame clones alone and is incomplete. The table lists approximately 600,000 clones, about 95% of them singletons. CD45RO-negative CD8 cells positively selected for CCR7 made up the naive population, which excluded terminally differentiated effector memory CD45RA+ cells. Sequencing used naive CD8+ T cells sorted from blood. Receptors originate from a woman younger than 45 in good health.

Here the CDR3 reads CASVGFVGSGSSYNEQFF. Here the CDR3 DNA reads TGTGCCAGTGTTGGGTTCGTCGGTAGCGGCAGCTCCTACAATGAGCAGTTCTTC. The V call is TRBV19, the J call TRBJ2-1, with a tentative D call TRBD2 (6 bases). The germline V and J ends were trimmed by 8 bases and 0 bases, with 23 bases remaining between them. This CDR3 region has 18 residues. Per the germline V gene, CDR1 is LNHDA and CDR2 is SQIVND (reference sequence).

The chain couples TRBV27 to TRBJ2-2; TRBD2 matches at 8 bases. In germline, CDR1 is MNHEY, CDR2 SMNVEV (reference sequence). Germline trimming cut 6 bases from V and 4 bases from J; bases unmatched to any gene: 16. This CDR3 spans 18 amino acids. This CDR3 reads CASSIHATGGGLTGELFF. Written as DNA, the CDR3 is TGTGCCAGCAGCATCCACGCGACCGGGGGGGGGCTCACCGGGGAGCTGTTTTTT.

The chain joins TRBV19 to TRBJ2-3, with 7 nucleotides matching TRBD2. Trimming at V came to 3 bases and at J to 2 bases, leaving 5 bases not matched to a gene. The length of the CDR3 is 15 residues. Germline V CDR1 and CDR2: LNHDA, SQIVND (reference sequence). CDR3 amino acids: CASSIGAGTTDTQYF. CDR3 DNA: TGTGCCAGTAGTATTGGAGCGGGGACCACAGATACGCAGTATTTT. The entire variable domain, with the rest obtained from reference TRBV19 and TRBJ2-3, is as follows: DGGITQSPKYLFRKEGQNVTLSCEQNLNHDAMYWYRQDPGQGLRLIYYSQIVNDFQKGDIAEGYSVSREKKESFPLTVTSAQKNPTAFYLCASSIGAGTTDTQYFGPGTRLTVL.

V usage is TRBV7-2 and J usage is TRBJ2-7; no firm D call. Germline values: CDR1 SGHTA, CDR2 FQGNSA. The CDR3 covers 14 residues. V lost 1 base and J lost 6, with 13 bases in between. The CDR3 loop is CASSLDLLAGEQYF. The CDR3 DNA sequence: TGTGCCAGCAGCTTAGATCTCCTGGCAGGCGAGCAGTACTTC.

The V call is TRBV23-1, the J call TRBJ2-4; 10 bases map to TRBD2. TRBV23-1 carries the ORF label, with uncertain function. The V and J ends lost 3 bases and 3 bases, in that order; junction bases with no gene match: 17. The CDR3 has 20 residues. The DNA for the CDR3 is TGCGCCAGCAGTCACCAGCAGCGGGAGGGCCAGGAGGTGGGCAAAAACATTCAGTACTTC. This gives the protein CASSHQQREGQEVGKNIQYF.

The rearrangement links TRBV5-6 to TRBJ2-1; 8 nucleotides match TRBD1. CDR1 and CDR2 from the germline V gene are SGHDT and YYEEEE. V dropped 6 bases and J dropped 6; count of bases not matched to a gene: 2. The CDR3 has 12 amino acids. CDR3 sequence (DNA): TGTGCCAGCACCACAGGGGGCAATGAGCAGTTCTTC. This gives the protein CASTTGGNEQFF. Full variable domain (rest looked up from reference TRBV5-6 and TRBJ2-1): DAGVTQSPTHLIKTRGQQVTLRCSPKSGHDTVSWYQQALGQGPQFIFQYYEEEERQRGNFPDRFSGHQFPNYSSELNVNALLLGDSALYLCASTTGGNEQFFGPGTRLTVL.

The chain couples TRBV27 to TRBJ2-1, with TRBD1 matching 9 bases. Germline V gene sequence: CDR1 MNHEY, CDR2 SMNVEV (reference sequence). Trimming removed 6 bases from V and 8 bases from J; junction bases left unmatched: 5. The CDR3 is 13 amino acids. CDR3 bases: TGTGCCAGCAGGGGGACAGGGACCGATGAGCAGTTCTTC. Protein: CASRGTGTDEQFF.

The chain employs TRBV30 and TRBJ1-4; D is ambiguous. V lost 3 bases and J 7 bases, leaving 15 bases between the germline ends. The CDR3 totals 14 residues. Germline CDR1 is GTSNPN and CDR2 is SVGIG (reference sequence). CDR3 DNA: TGTGCCTGGAGGACACCTACCGGGAGTGAAAAACTGTTTTTT. It yields the protein CAWRTPTGSEKLFF. The full variable domain, in which reference TRBV30 and TRBJ1-4 provide the parts outside the CDR3, is SQTIHQWPATLVQPVGSPLSLECTVEGTSNPNLYWYRQAAGRGLQLLFYSVGIGQISSEVPQNLSASRPQDRQFILSSKKLLLSDSGFYLCAWRTPTGSEKLFFGSGTQLSVL.

The chain carries TRBV28 and TRBJ2-3; 7 bases agree with TRBD2. V lost 5 bases and J lost 2; bases outside the gene matches: 22. Per the germline V gene, CDR1 is MDHEN and CDR2 is SYDVKM. The CDR3 loop spans 20 amino acids. CDR3 region: CASSTATSRPPRMITDTQYF. The DNA for the CDR3 is TGTGCCAGCAGTACTGCGACTAGCCGACCGCCCCGGATGATCACAGATACGCAGTATTTT.

This chain connects TRBV6-5 to TRBJ2-1, with 10 bases matching TRBD2. Germline lookup yields CDR1 MNHEY and CDR2 SVGAGI. After removal of 5 bases from V and 4 bases from J, the junction contained 5 bases not matched to a gene. CDR3 size: 15 residues. CDR3 in DNA: TGTGCCAGCAGTGTAACTAGCGGGAATTACAATGAGCAGTTCTTC. Translated: CASSVTSGNYNEQFF.

The chain couples TRBV2 to TRBJ2-2; D unclear. Germline V gene sequence: CDR1 SNHLY, CDR2 FYNNEI. This CDR3 is built from 12 residues. The V gene lost 5 bases and the J gene lost 4 bases, with 5 bases spanning the gap. The CDR3 DNA reads TGTGCCAGCAGTCCATCCACCGGGGAGCTGTTTTTT. It is translated as CASSPSTGELFF.

The chain couples TRBV7-6 to TRBJ2-1; D is undetermined. Germline values: CDR1 SGHVS, CDR2 FNYEAQ. V gave up 1 base and J gave up 4 bases, with 5 bases separating them. The CDR3 contains 13 residues. The CDR3 nucleotides are TGTGCCAGCAGCTTAGACCGGTACAATGAGCAGTTCTTC. It codes for CASSLDRYNEQFF.

This chain links TRBV5-5 with TRBJ1-5; D is perhaps TRBD1 (6 bases). The CDR3 is made up of 17 amino acids. V lost 3 bases and J 0 bases, leaving 16 bases between the germline ends. Germline V gives CDR1 SGHKS, CDR2 YYEKEE (reference sequence). The CDR3 loop reads CASSSQRGVDSNQPQHF. Written as DNA, the CDR3 is TGTGCCAGCAGCTCCCAAAGGGGGGTGGATAGCAATCAGCCCCAGCATTTT. Using reference TRBV5-5 and TRBJ1-5 for the parts outside the CDR3, the full variable domain is DAGVTQSPTHLIKTRGQQVTLRCSPISGHKSVSWYQQVLGQGPQFIFQYYEKEERGRGNFPDRFSARQFPNYSSELNVNALLLGDSALYLCASSSQRGVDSNQPQHFGDGTRLSIL.

The J gene is TRBJ1-1, the V gene TRBV5-1; 8 nucleotides line up with TRBD1. V was pared by 3 bases and J by 11 bases, with 12 bases of the junction left unmatched. This CDR3 has 14 residues. Per the germline V gene, CDR1 is SGHRS and CDR2 is YFSETQ. CDR3: CASSWEGQGTEAFF. The CDR3 DNA sequence: TGCGCCAGCAGCTGGGAAGGACAGGGAACAGAGGCTTTCTTT.

This sequence joins TRBV28 and TRBJ2-1; 9 bases match TRBD2. Per the germline V gene, CDR1 is MDHEN and CDR2 is SYDVKM. V gave up 6 bases and J gave up 6 bases; unmatched junction bases: 21. This CDR3 spans 19 amino acids. The CDR3 nucleotides are TGTGCCAGCAGCGCAGCCCTGAGGGCTAGCGGGAATACCTTCAATGAGCAGTTCTTC. This gives the protein CASSAALRASGNTFNEQFF. The variable domain in full, completed from reference TRBV28 and TRBJ2-1, reads DVKVTQSSRYLVKRTGEKVFLECVQDMDHENMFWYRQDPGLGLRLIYFSYDVKMKEKGDIPEGYSVSREKKERFSLILESASTNQTSMYLCASSAALRASGNTFNEQFFGPGTRLTVL.

The chain carries TRBV28 and TRBJ1-1; TRBD1 agrees at 9 bases. Germline V gives CDR1 MDHEN, CDR2 SYDVKM. The CDR3 has 14 residues. The V and J ends lost 6 bases and 1 base, in that order; junction bases with no gene match: 3. CDR3 sequence reads: CASREDRGNTEAFF. CDR3 coding DNA: TGTGCCAGCAGAGAGGACAGGGGGAACACTGAAGCTTTCTTT.

The chain recombines TRBV28 with TRBJ2-7, with 8 positions matching TRBD1. CDR1 is MDHEN and CDR2 is SYDVKM in the germline V gene. The CDR3 has 15 amino acids. Trimming cost V 1 base and J 0 bases; bases outside gene matches: 2. This CDR3 reads CASSLYTGGSYEQYF. The CDR3 DNA follows: TGTGCCAGCAGTTTATACACAGGGGGCTCCTACGAGCAGTACTTC.